This TCR beta chain emerged from a study of brain T cells in children with intractable seizures. Study-wide findings and caveats: Pre- and post-surgery blood differed in depth, so pre-surgery absences may be undersampling.

Sequencing was limited to surgery cases with top T cell transcript signatures in brain tissue. At least one anti-epileptic drug was given before surgery. For this clone: Antigen unknown.

The V end was cut by 0 bases, the J end by 0 bases, with 15 bases between. This CDR3 has 17 residues. Germline loops: CDR1 SGHTA, CDR2 FQGNSA. The repertoire was sequenced with immunoSEQ multiplex PCR; TCRdb's copy has only in-frame clones and lacks some. The repertoire consists of around 80,000 clones, with 91% occurring once and the leading ten covering less than 30%. Sequences were derived from peripheral blood, sampled at surgery. The sequence was collected from a girl aged 2 to 10 with Rasmussen encephalitis and intractable seizures. J is TRBJ2-7 and V is TRBV7-2, with D possibly being TRBD2 (6 bases). The CDR3 nucleotides are TGTGCCAGCAGCTTAGCGGCGCAGGCCGGGAGCTCCTACGAGCAGTACTTC. This encodes CASSLAAQAGSSYEQYF.